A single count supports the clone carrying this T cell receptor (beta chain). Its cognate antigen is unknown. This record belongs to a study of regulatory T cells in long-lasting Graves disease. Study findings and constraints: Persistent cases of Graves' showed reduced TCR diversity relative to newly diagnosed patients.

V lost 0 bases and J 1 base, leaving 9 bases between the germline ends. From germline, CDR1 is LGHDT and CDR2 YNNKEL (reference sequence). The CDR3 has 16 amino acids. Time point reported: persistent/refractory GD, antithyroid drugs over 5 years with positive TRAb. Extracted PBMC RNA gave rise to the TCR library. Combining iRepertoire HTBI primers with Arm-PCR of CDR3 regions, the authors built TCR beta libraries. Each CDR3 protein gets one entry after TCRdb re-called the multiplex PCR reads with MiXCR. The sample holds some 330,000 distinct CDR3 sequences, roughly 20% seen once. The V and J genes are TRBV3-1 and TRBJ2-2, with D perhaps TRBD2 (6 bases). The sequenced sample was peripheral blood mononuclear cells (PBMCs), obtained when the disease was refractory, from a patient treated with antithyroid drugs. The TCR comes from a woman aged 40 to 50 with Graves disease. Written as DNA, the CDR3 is TGTGCCAGCAGCCAAGAGCCCGGGAGGAACACCGGGGAGCTGTTTTTT. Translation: CASSQEPGRNTGELFF. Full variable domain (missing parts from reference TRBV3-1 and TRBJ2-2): DTAVSQTPKYLVTQMGNDKSIKCEQNLGHDTMYWYKQDSKKFLKIMFSYNNKELIINETVPNRFSPKSPDKAHLNLHINSLELGDSAVYFCASSQEPGRNTGELFFGEGSRLTVL.